The source of this T cell receptor (beta chain) is a study of cytotoxic CD8 clonotypes in ibrutinib-treated CLL. V lost 6 bases to trimming and J lost 1 base; unmatched junction nucleotides: 5. This CDR3 region has 14 residues. Only in-frame clones appear in the TCRdb table, and some are missing; sequencing was by immunoSEQ multiplex PCR. The table includes 57,000 or so clones, nearly 55% detected once. Regarding this clone: Its cognate antigen is unknown.

Regarding the study as a whole: Against age-matched healthy donors, baseline clonality ran higher and tracked circulating CD8+ T-cell counts.

The sequence was collected from a human donor with chronic lymphocytic leukemia. The sample was PBMCs, taken at disease progression, from a patient treated with ibrutinib. V gene TRBV6-7 combines with J gene TRBJ1-1; 7 nucleotides match TRBD1. TRBV6-7 counts as an open reading frame of uncertain function. The CDR3: CASSPGQKNTEAFF. DNA of the CDR3: TGTGCCAGCAGCCCGGGACAGAAGAACACTGAAGCTTTCTTT.